This TCR beta chain is from a study of T cells in Graves' hyperthyroidism and ophthalmopathy (dated by TCRdb to between 2018 and 2021). For context, the study as a whole: Peripheral blood samples were taken at the time of initial diagnosis, prior to any treatment. A discovery cohort of about a hundred patients, roughly 45 with Graves' ophthalmopathy and 57 with stable Graves' hyperthyroidism, was used to find distinguishing TCR V-J signatures. Prospective prediction of ophthalmopathy was tested in an independent validation cohort consisting of some 20 hyperthyroidism patients and around 16 patients who later progressed to ophthalmopathy. For training and testing, the 110 or so patients in the discovery cohort were randomly divided in a 7:3 ratio. In addition, the study compared T-cell repertoires in thyroid tissue and in blood from five to seven Graves' hyperthyroidism patients. After blood sampling, hyperthyroidism patients were treated with methimazole at a starting dose of 30 mg daily, and ophthalmopathy patients were treated with high-dose intravenous methylprednisolone. The paper describes TCR Vbeta CDR3 sequencing of 120 to 150 peripheral blood samples, made up of some 42 ophthalmopathy patients, more than 70 hyperthyroidism patients and 17 progressor patients.

Moderately to severely active disease, a Clinical Activity Score of at least 3, a NOSPECS grade of at least 4, and a duration under 3 months were present in ophthalmopathy patients. Exclusion was applied to patients with uncontrolled infections, other autoimmune diseases, pregnancy or lactation. Diagnoses relied on clinical symptoms, serum thyroxine and TRAb, thyroid ultrasound and orbital computed tomography. Ficoll-Paque density gradient centrifugation was used to isolate PBMCs from around 9.1 ml of fresh peripheral blood. Total RNA was extracted with Trizol reagent, and quality was checked on an Agilent 2100 Bioanalyzer. What the authors observed across the whole study: Sample size was not statistically predetermined, and blinding of investigators to group allocation was not performed. Most expanded thyroid clonotypes (frequency above 0.001) were also detected in blood, suggesting blood repertoires may reflect thyroid immune responses. In cross-validation, a model built on a 13 V-J signature told ophthalmopathy apart from stable hyperthyroidism with under 90% sensitivity and about 81% specificity, and in testing the same model reached 80%/75%. During validation, the model predicted progression to ophthalmopathy a median of around six months ahead of onset, with around 71% sensitivity and under 85% specificity.

As regards this clonotype: The antigen it binds to is not known. No qualities accompany the bases; no much larger clone lies one base away.

The TCR beta CDR3 regions were amplified from RNA transcripts. The first round of RT-PCR for the TCR CDR3 was performed with the HTBI primer set and the Qiagen OneStep RT-PCR kit. Libraries were constructed in a second round of multiplex PCR, after which size selection and purification were carried out. Libraries were sequenced paired-end with 100 bp reads on an Illumina HiSeq2000. Regarding the original processing steps: SOAPnuke was used to process the raw data, with reads discarded if the reads contained adapters or uncalled bases, had a mean Phred below 15, or lacked an exact constant-primer or identifier match. High-quality paired reads were merged with COPE v1.2.5, and unique nucleotide sequences were defined as clonotypes. MiTCR v1.1 was used to align the clonotypes against IMGT TRBV, TRBD and TRBJ reference segments. Only V-J combinations with frequency above 0.0001, covering about 99% of repertoires, were analysed. The TCS score was defined as the ratio of F50 (clonal expansion) to E x V (chaos), calculated using BLOSUM62-based TCRdist between CDR3 peptides within each V-J. Welch's t-statistics and random forest reduced several hundred V-J features to 10 to 15, which were used in a naive Bayes classifier (R e1071). TCRdb cleaned the public reads at Q25 with fastp, built clones with MiXCR and kept in-frame beta chains. Every CDR3 protein is listed once, alongside the most common genes and DNA of its rows. The V and J calls shown here were made by TCRdb, not taken from the authors' results. The sample table lists 330,000 or so distinct CDR3 sequences, 15% to 20% of them with a count of one. The top ten constitute 15% to 17% of the sample.

Sequenced sample: blood. This receptor was obtained from a woman aged 40 to 49 with Graves' ophthalmopathy.

CDR3 loop: CASSSNRGRGETQYF. The DNA sequence is given as TGTGCCAGCAGCTCCAACAGGGGGCGCGGTGAGACCCAGTACTTC. Recombination linked TRBV12-3 or TRBV12-4 to TRBJ2-5, with TRBD1 identical over 9 junction bases. The germline V and J ends show losses of 6 bases and 5 bases respectively, and no gene match explains 10 bases of the junction. The CDR3 numbers 15 residues from cysteine through phenylalanine. Only the CDR3 region is kept as DNA, spanning 45 bases read in frame from base 1.